The 11 T cell receptor beta chains below all came from one sample that was sequenced in a study of neurological immune-mediated disorders. TCRdb re-called the 5' RACE reads through MiXCR, storing one row per CDR3 protein. Among 95,000 or so distinct CDR3 sequences listed, 3% to 4% were seen once. The specimen was PBMCs. Every receptor here comes from a woman aged 18-35 years with multiple sclerosis.

The table lists this clonotype with many counts. This chain connects TRBV27 to TRBJ1-2; a possible D gene is TRBD1 (5 bases). The germline V and J ends were trimmed by 5 bases and 10 bases, with 20 bases remaining between them. CDR1 is MNHEY and CDR2 is SMNVEV in the germline V gene (reference sequence). CDR3 length equals 14 residues. The CDR3 coding sequence is TGTGCCAGCAGTCTTACCCGCTCATGGGGGGACTACACCTTC. It is translated as CASSLTRSWGDYTF.

Points on this clonotype: One base away lies a much larger clone, so this may be a sequencing read error. This rearrangement joins TRBV10-3 to TRBJ1-2, with TRBD1 identical over 7 bases. The CDR3 spans 15 residues. Germline values: CDR1 ENHRY, CDR2 SYGVKD. J was trimmed by 5 bases and V by 3 bases; bases with no gene match: 9. The CDR3 is CAISDRDSGSYGYTF. The CDR3 coding sequence is TGTGCCATCAGTGACAGGGACAGTGGGAGTTATGGCTACACCTTC.

This clonotype was seen many times. The V gene is TRBV27, the J gene TRBJ2-7, with 7 nucleotides matching TRBD2. The junction had 6 bases not matched to a gene; V was cut back by 5 bases and J by 2 bases. The germline CDR1 and CDR2 sequences are MNHEY and SMNVEV (reference sequence). The CDR3 runs 14 residues. CDR3 nucleotides: TGTGCCAGCAGTCAAGCGGGGCCTACCTACGAGCAGTACTTC. It is translated as CASSQAGPTYEQYF.

This clonotype showed up many times. V and J are TRBV20-1 and TRBJ2-3; D remains unclear. The V end was cut by 0 bases, the J end by 5 bases, with 18 bases between. In germline, CDR1 is DFQATT, CDR2 SNEGSKA (reference sequence). This CDR3 has 16 amino acids. For the CDR3, the DNA is TGCAGTGCTAGAGATGGGCGGCCCGCCAAAGAAGATACGCAGTATTTT. Amino acid sequence: CSARDGRPAKEDTQYF.

Ten or more counts support this clonotype. The chain links TRBV7-9 to TRBJ2-2; D possibly corresponds to TRBD2 (6 bases). Germline V CDR1 and CDR2: SEHNR, FQNEAQ (reference sequence). The CDR3 has 14 amino acids. V lost 1 base, J lost 4 bases, and 7 bases lay in between. For the CDR3, the DNA is TGTGCCAGCAGCTTAGGGACTACCACCGGGGAGCTGTTTTTT. It encodes CASSLGTTTGELFF.

This clonotype was seen ten or more times. The chain carries TRBV4-1 and TRBJ1-4, with D unresolved. Germline loops: CDR1 MGHRA, CDR2 YSYEKL. V dropped 0 bases and J dropped 8 bases, with 7 bases sitting between them. The CDR3 spans 13 residues. The CDR3: CASSQDPAEKLFF. In DNA, the CDR3 is TGCGCCAGCAGCCAAGATCCAGCGGAAAAACTGTTTTTT.

Many counts were recorded for this clonotype. The chain combines TRBV5-1 with TRBJ2-2, with D possibly matching TRBD1 (5 bases). Germline-derived CDR1 and CDR2 are SGHRS and YFSETQ. V was clipped by 2 bases and J by 6 bases, with 11 bases between them. This CDR3 has 14 residues. The CDR3 DNA reads TGCGCCAGCAGCTTTGAGCAGGGCGCCGGGGAGCTGTTTTTT. Translating it yields CASSFEQGAGELFF.

This clonotype was detected ten times or more. The chain employs TRBV20-1 and TRBJ2-1; the match to TRBD2 covers 8 bases. The CDR3 is 17 amino acids. Germline V gene lookup returns CDR1 DFQATT and CDR2 SNEGSKA (reference sequence). V was pared by 6 bases and J by 9 bases, with 22 bases of the junction left unmatched. CDR3 sequence (DNA): TGCAGTGCCCGGGGAGGAGCGGGAGATCGGGGCCCGAGTGAGCAGTTCTTC. Its protein product is CSARGGAGDRGPSEQFF.

This clonotype was recorded a few times. This sequence joins TRBV27 and TRBJ1-2, with unresolved D. The germline V gene encodes CDR1 MNHEY and CDR2 SMNVEV (reference sequence). With 6 bases removed from V and 14 bases from J, the gap between germline ends came to 22 bases. The CDR3 totals 13 residues. The CDR3 nucleotides are TGTGCCAGCAGAACCCCGGGTCCTAGCCAGGAAACCTTC. Its translation: CASRTPGPSQETF.

This clonotype appeared many times. This chain connects TRBV24-1 to TRBJ1-6; D possibly corresponds to TRBD1 (5 bases). V was trimmed by 3 bases and J by 6 bases, leaving 14 bases between them. Germline V gene lookup returns CDR1 KGHDR and CDR2 SFDVKD. The CDR3 is made up of 16 amino acids. Here the CDR3 DNA reads TGTGCCACCAGTGATATTGTGGGACCCTTTAATTCACCCCTCCACTTT. It codes for CATSDIVGPFNSPLHF.

This clonotype has just a few counts. A read error may be the cause here, since a much bigger clone is one base away. This sequence joins TRBV2 and TRBJ1-1; 9 bases are a match to TRBD1. The CDR3 runs 13 residues. V was pared by 7 bases and J by 6 bases, with 6 bases of the junction left unmatched. Germline V gene sequence: CDR1 SNHLY, CDR2 FYNNEI. The CDR3 bases are TGTGCCAGCACCGACAGGGGGGTGGCTGAAGCTTTCTTT. Protein product: CASTDRGVAEAFF.